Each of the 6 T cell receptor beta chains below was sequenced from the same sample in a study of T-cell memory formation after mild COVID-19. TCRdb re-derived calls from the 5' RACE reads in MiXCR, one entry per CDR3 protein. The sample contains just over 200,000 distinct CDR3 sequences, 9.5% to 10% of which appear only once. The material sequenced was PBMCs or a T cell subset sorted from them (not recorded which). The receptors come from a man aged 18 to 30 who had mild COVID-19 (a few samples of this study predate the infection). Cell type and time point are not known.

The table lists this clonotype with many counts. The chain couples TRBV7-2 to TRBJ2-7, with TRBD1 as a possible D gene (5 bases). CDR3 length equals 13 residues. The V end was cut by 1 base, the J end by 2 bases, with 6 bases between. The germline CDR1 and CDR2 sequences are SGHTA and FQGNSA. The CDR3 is CASSLGRAYEQYF. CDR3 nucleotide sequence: TGTGCCAGCAGCTTAGGCAGGGCCTACGAGCAGTACTTC. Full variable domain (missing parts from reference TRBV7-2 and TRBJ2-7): GAGVSQSPSNKVTEKGKDVELRCDPISGHTALYWYRQSLGQGLEFLIYFQGNSAPDKSGLPSDRFSAERTGGSVSTLTIQRTQQEDSAVYLCASSLGRAYEQYFGPGTRLTVT.

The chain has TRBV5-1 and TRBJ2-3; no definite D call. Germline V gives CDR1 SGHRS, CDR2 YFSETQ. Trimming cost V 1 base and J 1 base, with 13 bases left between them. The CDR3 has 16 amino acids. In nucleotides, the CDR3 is TGCGCCAGCAGCTTGAGAGCCCGGCAGGGCACAGATACGCAGTATTTT. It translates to CASSLRARQGTDTQYF.

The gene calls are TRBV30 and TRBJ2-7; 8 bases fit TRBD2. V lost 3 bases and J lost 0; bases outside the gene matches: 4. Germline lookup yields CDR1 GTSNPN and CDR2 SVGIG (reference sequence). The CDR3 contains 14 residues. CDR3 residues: CAWRSGGSSYEQYF. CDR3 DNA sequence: TGTGCCTGGAGATCGGGGGGGAGCTCCTACGAGCAGTACTTC.

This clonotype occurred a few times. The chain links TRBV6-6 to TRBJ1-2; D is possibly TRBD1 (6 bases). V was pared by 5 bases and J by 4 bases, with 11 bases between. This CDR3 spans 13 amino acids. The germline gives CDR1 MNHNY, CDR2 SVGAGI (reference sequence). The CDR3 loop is CASSQGQGYGYTF. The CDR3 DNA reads TGTGCCAGCAGTCAGGGACAAGGCTATGGCTACACCTTC.

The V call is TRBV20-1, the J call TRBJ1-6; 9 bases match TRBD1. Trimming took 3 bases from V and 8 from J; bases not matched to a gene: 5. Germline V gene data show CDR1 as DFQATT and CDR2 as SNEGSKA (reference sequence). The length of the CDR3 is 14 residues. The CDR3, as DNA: TGCAGTGCTAGTTTACGACAGGGGGATTCACCCCTCCACTTT. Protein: CSASLRQGDSPLHF.

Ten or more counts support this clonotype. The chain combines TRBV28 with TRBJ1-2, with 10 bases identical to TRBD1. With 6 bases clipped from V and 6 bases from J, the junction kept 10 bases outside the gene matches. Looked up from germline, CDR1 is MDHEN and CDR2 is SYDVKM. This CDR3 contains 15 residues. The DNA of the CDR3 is TGTGCCAGCAGCTCCGGGACAGGGGTGAGGGATGGCTACACCTTC. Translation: CASSSGTGVRDGYTF.